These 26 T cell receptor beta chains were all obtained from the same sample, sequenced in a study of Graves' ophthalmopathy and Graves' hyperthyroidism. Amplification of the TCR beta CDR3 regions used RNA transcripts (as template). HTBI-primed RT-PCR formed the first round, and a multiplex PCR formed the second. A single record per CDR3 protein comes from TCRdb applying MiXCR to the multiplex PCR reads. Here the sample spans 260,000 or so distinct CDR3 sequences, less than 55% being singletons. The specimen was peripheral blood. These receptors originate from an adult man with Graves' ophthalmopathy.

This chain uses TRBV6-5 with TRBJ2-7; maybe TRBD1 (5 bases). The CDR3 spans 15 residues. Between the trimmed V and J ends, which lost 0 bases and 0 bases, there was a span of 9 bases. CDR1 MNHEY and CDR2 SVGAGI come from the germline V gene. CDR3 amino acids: CASSYSDSYSYEQYF. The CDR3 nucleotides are TGTGCCAGCAGTTACTCCGACAGCTACTCCTACGAGCAGTACTTC.

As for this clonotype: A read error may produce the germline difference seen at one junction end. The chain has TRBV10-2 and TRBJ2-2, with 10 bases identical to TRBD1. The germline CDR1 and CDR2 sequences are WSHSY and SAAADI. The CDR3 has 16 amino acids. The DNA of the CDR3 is TGTGCCAGCAGGCCCCGGGACAGGGGCCTAGCCGGGGAGCTGTTTTTT. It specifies CASRPRDRGLAGELFF.

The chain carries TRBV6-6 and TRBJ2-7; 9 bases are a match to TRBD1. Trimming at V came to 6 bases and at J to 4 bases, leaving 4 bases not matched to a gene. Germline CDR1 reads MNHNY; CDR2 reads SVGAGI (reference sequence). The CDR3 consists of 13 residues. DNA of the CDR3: TGTGCCAGCAGATCACAGGGGGCGTACGAGCAGTACTTC. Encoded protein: CASRSQGAYEQYF.

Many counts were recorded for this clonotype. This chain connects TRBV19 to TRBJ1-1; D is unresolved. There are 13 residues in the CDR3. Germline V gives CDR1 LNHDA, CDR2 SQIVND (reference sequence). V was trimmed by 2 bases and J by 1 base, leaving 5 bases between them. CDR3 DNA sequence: TGTGCCAGTAGTATAAACGGGAACACTGAAGCTTTCTTT. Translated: CASSINGNTEAFF.

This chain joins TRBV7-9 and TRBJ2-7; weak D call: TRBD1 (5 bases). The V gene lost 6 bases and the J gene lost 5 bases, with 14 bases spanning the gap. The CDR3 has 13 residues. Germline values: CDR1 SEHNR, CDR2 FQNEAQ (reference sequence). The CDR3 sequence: CASRPPQGNEQYF. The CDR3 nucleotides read TGTGCCAGCAGGCCTCCCCAGGGTAACGAGCAGTACTTC.

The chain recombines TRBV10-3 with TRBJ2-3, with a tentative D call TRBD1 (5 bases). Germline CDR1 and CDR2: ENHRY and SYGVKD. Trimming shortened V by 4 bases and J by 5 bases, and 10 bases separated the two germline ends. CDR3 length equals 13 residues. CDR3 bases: TGTGCCATCAGTGCCTCCAGGGAAGATACGCAGTATTTT. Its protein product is CAISASREDTQYF.

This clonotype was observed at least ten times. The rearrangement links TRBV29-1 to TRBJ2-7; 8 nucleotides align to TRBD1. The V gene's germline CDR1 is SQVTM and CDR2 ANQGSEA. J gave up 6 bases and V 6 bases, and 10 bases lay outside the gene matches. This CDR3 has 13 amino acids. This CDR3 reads CSVATGVGFEQYF. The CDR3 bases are TGCAGCGTCGCGACAGGGGTAGGGTTCGAGCAGTACTTC.

The CDR3 here is CASSWGLGSYEQYF. CDR3 DNA sequence: TGTGCCAGCAGCTGGGGGTTAGGCAGCTACGAGCAGTACTTC. The V gene is TRBV7-9, the J gene TRBJ2-7; D possibly uses TRBD1 or TRBD2 (5 bases each). Trimming shortened V by 4 bases and J by 3 bases, and 13 bases separated the two germline ends. The CDR3 is made up of 14 amino acids. In germline, CDR1 is SEHNR, CDR2 FQNEAQ (reference sequence).

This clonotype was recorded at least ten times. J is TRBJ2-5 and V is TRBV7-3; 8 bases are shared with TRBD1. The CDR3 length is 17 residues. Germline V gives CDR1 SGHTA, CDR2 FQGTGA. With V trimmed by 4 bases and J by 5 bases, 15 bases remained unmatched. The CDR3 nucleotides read TGTGCCAGCAGCTCCGGTCATAACCAGGGGGCAGGGGAGACCCAGTACTTC. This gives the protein CASSSGHNQGAGETQYF.

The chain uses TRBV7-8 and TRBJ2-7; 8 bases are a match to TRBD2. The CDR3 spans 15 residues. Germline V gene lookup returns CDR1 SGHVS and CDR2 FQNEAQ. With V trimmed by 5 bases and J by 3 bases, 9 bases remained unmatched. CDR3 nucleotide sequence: TGTGCCAGCAGCCCGGGGGGGGCCTCATACTACGAGCAGTACTTC. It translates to CASSPGGASYYEQYF.

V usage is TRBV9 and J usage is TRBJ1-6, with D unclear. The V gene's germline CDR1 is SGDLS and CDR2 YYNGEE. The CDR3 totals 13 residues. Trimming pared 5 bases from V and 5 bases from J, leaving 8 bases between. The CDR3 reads CASSFADNSPLHF. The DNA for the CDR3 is TGTGCCAGCAGTTTTGCGGATAATTCACCCCTCCACTTT.

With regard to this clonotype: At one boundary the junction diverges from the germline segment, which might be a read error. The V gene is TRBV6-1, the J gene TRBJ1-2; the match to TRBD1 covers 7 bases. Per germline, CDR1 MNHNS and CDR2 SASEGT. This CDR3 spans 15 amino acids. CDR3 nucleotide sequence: TGTGCCAGCAGCCGATTACAGGGGACTAAATATGGCTACACCTTC. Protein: CASSRLQGTKYGYTF.

The chain's CDR3 is CASSLLTQYF. CDR3 in DNA: TGTGCCAGCAGTCTTTTGACCCAGTACTTC. The V call is TRBV7-9, the J call TRBJ2-5; D unclear. V lost 6 bases, J lost 7 bases, and 6 bases lay in between. Germline assignment: CDR1 SEHNR and CDR2 FQNEAQ (reference sequence). The CDR3 consists of 10 residues.

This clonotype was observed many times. CDR3 in amino acids: CASSGGLTSSYEQYF. As DNA, the CDR3 is TGTGCCAGCAGTGGGGGACTGACGAGCTCCTACGAGCAGTACTTC. The chain has TRBV6-5 and TRBJ2-7; TRBD2 might be the D (6 bases). Germline lookup yields CDR1 MNHEY and CDR2 SVGAGI. V shed 5 bases and J shed 0 bases, with 14 bases lying between them. CDR3 size: 15 residues.

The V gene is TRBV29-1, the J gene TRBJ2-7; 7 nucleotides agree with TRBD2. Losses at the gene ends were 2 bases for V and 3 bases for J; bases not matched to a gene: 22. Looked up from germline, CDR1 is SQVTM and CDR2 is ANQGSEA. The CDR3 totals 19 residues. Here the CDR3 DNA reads TGCAGCGTTGAATCGGTAGGGGACTACGTATCTACTAGGAACTACGAGCAGTACTTC. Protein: CSVESVGDYVSTRNYEQYF.

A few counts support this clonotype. DNA for the CDR3: TGTGCCAGCAGCTTGTCTAGCGGGACCGGGGAGACCCAGTACTTC. This sequence encodes CASSLSSGTGETQYF. The chain links TRBV7-2 to TRBJ2-5, with 9 bases aligning to TRBD2. The germline V gene encodes CDR1 SGHTA and CDR2 FQGNSA. The V segment lost 3 bases and the J segment 5 bases; nucleotides outside the gene matches: 7. The CDR3 sequence is 15 residues long. Together with reference TRBV7-2 and TRBJ2-5, the CDR3 gives the full variable domain: GAGVSQSPSNKVTEKGKDVELRCDPISGHTALYWYRQSLGQGLEFLIYFQGNSAPDKSGLPSDRFSAERTGGSVSTLTIQRTQQEDSAVYLCASSLSSGTGETQYFGPGTRLLVL.

The CDR3 is CASSQGGDEQYF. In DNA form, the CDR3 reads TGTGCCAGCAGCCAAGGGGGGGACGAGCAGTACTTC. The rearrangement links TRBV3-1 to TRBJ2-7; possible D gene TRBD2, 6 bases. V dropped 1 base and J dropped 5 bases, with 6 bases sitting between them. CDR1 and CDR2 (germline): LGHDT, YNNKEL (reference sequence). The CDR3 extends over 12 amino acids.

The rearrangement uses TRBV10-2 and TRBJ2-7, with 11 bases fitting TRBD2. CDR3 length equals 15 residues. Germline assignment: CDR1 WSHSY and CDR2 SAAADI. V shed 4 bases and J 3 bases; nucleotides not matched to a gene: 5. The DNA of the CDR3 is TGCGCCAGCAGTGGAGGACTAGCGGGCCACTACGAGCAGTACTTC. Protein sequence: CASSGGLAGHYEQYF.

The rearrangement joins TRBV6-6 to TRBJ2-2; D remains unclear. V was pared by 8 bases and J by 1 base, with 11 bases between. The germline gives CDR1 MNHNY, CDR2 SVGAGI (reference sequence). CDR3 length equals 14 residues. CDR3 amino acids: CASHRGRNTGELFF. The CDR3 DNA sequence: TGTGCCAGCCATCGAGGACGGAACACCGGGGAGCTGTTTTTT.

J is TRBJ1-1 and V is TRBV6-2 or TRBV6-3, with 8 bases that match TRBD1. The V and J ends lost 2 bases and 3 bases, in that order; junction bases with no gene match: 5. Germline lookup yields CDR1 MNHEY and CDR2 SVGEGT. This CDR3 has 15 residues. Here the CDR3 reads CASSYMDRVDTEAFF. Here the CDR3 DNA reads TGTGCCAGCAGTTACATGGACAGGGTAGACACTGAAGCTTTCTTT.

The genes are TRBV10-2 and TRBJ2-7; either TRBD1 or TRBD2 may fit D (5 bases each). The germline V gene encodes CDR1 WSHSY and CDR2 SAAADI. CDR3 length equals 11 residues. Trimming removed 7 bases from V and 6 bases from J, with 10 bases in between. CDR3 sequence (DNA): TGCGCCAGCATAGCGCAGGGCGAGCAGTACTTC. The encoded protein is CASIAQGEQYF.

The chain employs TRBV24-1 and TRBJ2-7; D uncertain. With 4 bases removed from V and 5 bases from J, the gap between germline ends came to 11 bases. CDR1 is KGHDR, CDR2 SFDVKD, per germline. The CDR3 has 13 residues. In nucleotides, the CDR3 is TGTGCCACCAGTGACCCAAGAACTGACGAGCAGTACTTC. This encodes CATSDPRTDEQYF.

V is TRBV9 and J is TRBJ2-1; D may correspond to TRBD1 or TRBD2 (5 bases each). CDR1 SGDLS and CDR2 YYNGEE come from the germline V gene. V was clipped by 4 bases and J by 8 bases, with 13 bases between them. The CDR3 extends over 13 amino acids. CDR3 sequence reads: CASSQGPGDEQFF. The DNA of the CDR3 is TGTGCCAGCAGCCAGGGACCTGGGGATGAGCAGTTCTTC. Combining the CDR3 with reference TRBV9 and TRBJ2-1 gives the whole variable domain DSGVTQTPKHLITATGQRVTLRCSPRSGDLSVYWYQQSLDQGLQFLIQYYNGEERAKGNILERFSAQQFPDLHSELNLSSLELGDSALYFCASSQGPGDEQFFGPGTRLTVL.

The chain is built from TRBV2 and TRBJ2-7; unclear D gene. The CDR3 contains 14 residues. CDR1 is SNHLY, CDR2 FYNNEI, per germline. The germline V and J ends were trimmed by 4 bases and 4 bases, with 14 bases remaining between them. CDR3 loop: CASSGEPGNYEQYF. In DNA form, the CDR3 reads TGTGCCAGCAGTGGTGAACCTGGGAATTACGAGCAGTACTTC.

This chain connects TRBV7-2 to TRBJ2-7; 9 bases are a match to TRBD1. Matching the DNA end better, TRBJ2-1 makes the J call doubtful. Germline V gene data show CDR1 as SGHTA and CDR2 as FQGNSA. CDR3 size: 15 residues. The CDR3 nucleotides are TGTGCCAGCAGCACCTTCCGGGGACAGGGAAATGAGCAGTTCTTC. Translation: CASSTFRGQGNEQFF.

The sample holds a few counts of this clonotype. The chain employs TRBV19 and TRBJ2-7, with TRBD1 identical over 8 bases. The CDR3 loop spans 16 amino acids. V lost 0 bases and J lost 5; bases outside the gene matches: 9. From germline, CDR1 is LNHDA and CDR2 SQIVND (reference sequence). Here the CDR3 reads CASSIDSVAGGDEQYF. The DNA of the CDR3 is TGTGCCAGTAGTATAGATAGTGTGGCAGGGGGCGACGAGCAGTACTTC. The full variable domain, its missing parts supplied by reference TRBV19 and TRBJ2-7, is DGGITQSPKYLFRKEGQNVTLSCEQNLNHDAMYWYRQDPGQGLRLIYYSQIVNDFQKGDIAEGYSVSREKKESFPLTVTSAQKNPTAFYLCASSIDSVAGGDEQYFGPGTRLTVT.